These T cell receptor beta chains were read from a single sample in a study of cytotoxic CD8 clonotypes in ibrutinib-treated CLL. The assay was immunoSEQ multiplex PCR, and TCRdb's table has in-frame clones only and misses some. This sample has roughly 330,000 clones, with 67% found just once. Sequenced material: PBMCs, taken after 36 months of ibrutinib treatment. These receptors originate from a human donor with chronic lymphocytic leukemia. Both conserved end residues are part of each CDR3. A D gene is named only where the DNA matches it firmly. Rows may omit the clone size; those that give it use once, few, many or a size class.

TRBV10-2	TRBJ2-1	-	-	CASSKGNEQFF	TGCGCCAGCAGTAAGGGAAATGAGCAGTTCTTC
TRBV5-6	TRBJ2-1	-	-	CASSLVSAGGDEQFF	TGTGCCAGCAGCTTGGTATCGGCGGGTGGGGATGAGCAGTTCTTC
TRBV18	TRBJ2-7	-	TRBD1	CASSPSPARGIREQYF	TGTGCCAGCTCTCCATCCCCCGCCAGGGGGATTCGCGAGCAGTACTTC
TRBV27	TRBJ1-2	-	-	CASSDSAGNYGYTF	TGTGCCAGCAGCGACAGTGCAGGGAACTATGGCTACACCTTC
TRBV5-1	TRBJ2-2	few	-	CASSYEFPTGELFF	TGCGCCAGCAGCTACGAGTTTCCCACCGGGGAGCTGTTTTTT
TRBV28	TRBJ1-3	-	-	CASSLGPRQTGGNTIYF	TGTGCCAGCAGTTTGGGACCGCGACAGACGGGAGGAAACACCATATATTTT
TRBV27	TRBJ1-4	-	-	CASSQPGYPNEKLFF	TGTGCCAGCAGTCAACCAGGGTATCCTAATGAAAAACTGTTTTTT
TRBV18	TRBJ2-7	-	TRBD2	CASSQTSGGAQSYEQYF	TGTGCCAGCTCCCAGACTAGCGGGGGGGCCCAATCCTACGAGCAGTACTTC
TRBV9	TRBJ2-2	-	-	CASSLGDGNTGELFF	TGTGCCAGCAGCTTAGGGGACGGCAACACCGGGGAGCTGTTTTTT
TRBV18	TRBJ2-5	few	-	CASSETGAETQYF	TGTGCCAGCTCAGAGACAGGTGCAGAGACCCAGTACTTC
TRBV6-6	TRBJ1-2	once	-	CASRPTVGASGGYTF	TGTGCCAGCAGGCCCACAGTGGGCGCATCGGGCGGCTACACCTTC
TRBV29-1	TRBJ1-2	-	TRBD1	CSVEGTGAYGYTF	TGCAGCGTTGAAGGGACAGGGGCCTATGGCTACACCTTC
TRBV4-1	TRBJ2-1	few	-	CASSQDWWGNEQFF	TGCGCCAGCAGCCAAGATTGGTGGGGCAATGAGCAGTTCTTC
TRBV2	TRBJ2-7	-	-	CASRGGSPEQYF	TGTGCCAGCAGGGGGGGAAGTCCCGAGCAGTACTTC
TRBV6-1	TRBJ2-7	-	TRBD1	CASSGTGAREQYF	TGTGCCAGCAGTGGGACAGGGGCGAGGGAGCAGTACTTC
TRBV29-1	TRBJ2-7	-	-	CSVQGVGYEQYF	TGCAGCGTTCAAGGGGTGGGCTACGAGCAGTACTTC
TRBV5-1	TRBJ2-5	-	-	CASSLSTVQETQYF	TGCGCCAGCAGCTTGAGTACAGTTCAAGAGACCCAGTACTTC
TRBV11-2	TRBJ2-3	-	-	CASSLDRRSTDTQYF	TGTGCCAGCAGCTTAGACAGGAGAAGTACAGATACGCAGTATTTT
TRBV19	TRBJ2-5	-	TRBD2	CASSIHTGLAGSQETQYF	TGTGCCAGTAGTATCCACACCGGACTAGCGGGATCACAAGAGACCCAGTACTTC
TRBV29-1	TRBJ2-5	-	-	CSVVAAALPQETQYF	TGCAGCGTTGTAGCTGCGGCACTACCTCAAGAGACCCAGTACTTC
TRBV6-6	TRBJ2-2	-	-	CASSYTGTGELFF	TGTGCCAGCAGTTATACGGGGACCGGGGAGCTGTTTTTT
TRBV15	TRBJ2-2	-	-	CATSGNTGELFF	TGTGCCACCAGCGGAAACACCGGGGAGCTGTTTTTT
TRBV5-1	TRBJ2-5	-	-	CASSLTTGGEETQYF	TGCGCCAGCAGCTTAACTACAGGGGGGGAAGAGACCCAGTACTTC
TRBV18	TRBJ2-2	-	-	CASSPINDRSTGELFF	TGTGCCAGCTCACCGATTAACGACAGGAGCACCGGGGAGCTGTTTTTT
TRBV13	TRBJ1-2	-	-	CASRGQESNYGYTF	TGTGCCAGCAGAGGGCAGGAGTCTAACTATGGCTACACCTTC
TRBV18	TRBJ1-4	-	-	CASSPPGKGTNEKLFF	TGTGCCAGCTCACCACCGGGGAAGGGGACTAATGAAAAACTGTTTTTT
TRBV25-1	TRBJ1-1	-	-	CASSPRRGGTEAFF	TGTGCCAGCAGTCCCCGACGGGGGGGCACTGAAGCTTTCTTT
TRBV7-8	TRBJ2-7	-	TRBD1	CASSATGTGWYEQYF	TGTGCCAGCAGCGCAACCGGGACAGGGTGGTACGAGCAGTACTTC
TRBV18	TRBJ1-5	-	-	CASSPLSGGLSNQPQHF	TGTGCCAGCTCACCACTTTCGGGGGGACTAAGCAATCAGCCCCAGCATTTT
TRBV7-8	TRBJ1-2	-	-	CASSLSQNNYGYTF	TGTGCCAGCAGCTTAAGTCAAAATAACTATGGCTACACCTTC